A selection of T cell receptor beta chains follows, all from one sample in a study of blood T cell repertoires in COVID-19. Sequencing used immunoSEQ multiplex PCR; TCRdb keeps in-frame clones, though not all of them. The top ten hold about 3% of the sample, which has 340,000 or so clones, 65% to 85% seen once. Material: peripheral blood. The receptors here all came from a man aged 30 to 39 with active or convalescent COVID-19. CDR3s include the opening cysteine and the closing phenylalanine or tryptophan. The D gene is left open where the match is weak. Clone size is stated in some rows and not others, as once, few, many or a class when expanded.

d_call clone_size j_call v_call cdr3_nt cdr3_aa
NA NA TRBJ2-5 TRBV12-3/TRBV12-4 TGTGCCAGCACCGATAGCGGCCAAGAGACCCAGTACTTC CASTDSGQETQYF
TRBD2 NA TRBJ2-7 TRBV29-1 TGCAGCGCCGTACTAGCGGATTACTACGAGCAGTACTTC CSAVLADYYEQYF
NA NA TRBJ2-3 TRBV7-2 TGTGCCAGCAGCTTAGCGGCATATTCAGATACGCAGTATTTT CASSLAAYSDTQYF
TRBD2 NA TRBJ2-3 TRBV9 TGTGCCAGCAGCCCCGGACTAGCGTCTAGCACAGATACGCAGTATTTT CASSPGLASSTDTQYF
TRBD2 NA TRBJ2-5 TRBV5-1 TGCGCCAGCAGCTTAGGGACTAGCGACGGAGAGACCCAGTACTTC CASSLGTSDGETQYF
TRBD2 NA TRBJ2-2 TRBV6-5 TGTGCCAGCAGGCCGGGGGGGAACACCGGGGAGCTGTTTTTT CASRPGGNTGELFF
NA NA TRBJ1-1 TRBV18 TGTGCCAGCTCACCCTCCCCGGGACAAGGGGTTCCCACTGAAGCTTTCTTT CASSPSPGQGVPTEAFF
TRBD1 few TRBJ2-1 TRBV15 TGTGCCACCAGCAGACGGACAGGACTCGTTGAGCAGTTCTTC CATSRRTGLVEQFF
NA once TRBJ1-2 TRBV4-3 TGCGCCAGCAGTTTCGGACAAAACTATGGCTACACCTTC CASSFGQNYGYTF
TRBD1 few TRBJ2-2 TRBV7-2 TGTGCCAGCAGTCGGACAGGAGACAACACCGGGGAGCTGTTTTTT CASSRTGDNTGELFF
TRBD1 NA TRBJ1-6 TRBV6-1 TGTGCCAGCAGTGAAGAGGAGTGGGACAGGGGTTGGGATTCACCCCTCCACTTT CASSEEEWDRGWDSPLHF
TRBD2 NA TRBJ2-7 TRBV29-1 TGCAGCGTCCCCGGGACTAGTAACTACGAGCAGTACTTC CSVPGTSNYEQYF
TRBD2 NA TRBJ2-5 TRBV7-2 TGTGCCAGCAGTTCTGCTAGCGGGGTTTTGGAGACCCAGTACTTC CASSSASGVLETQYF
NA NA TRBJ1-6 TRBV5-4 TGTGCCAGCAGCTTGAAGCCCAGACTTAATTCACCCCTCCACTTT CASSLKPRLNSPLHF
TRBD1 NA TRBJ1-2 TRBV4-2 TGTGCCAGCAGCCAAGATTTATCAGGGGGCTATGGCTACACCTTC CASSQDLSGGYGYTF
TRBD2 NA TRBJ2-1 TRBV4-2 TGTGCCAGCAGCCAAGATGCGGGAGCTTTCTCCTACAATGAGCAGTTCTTC CASSQDAGAFSYNEQFF
TRBD1 NA TRBJ1-4 TRBV5-1 TGCGCCAGCAGCGTCGGGACAGGGGGCGCGGAAGAAAAACTGTTTTTT CASSVGTGGAEEKLFF
TRBD2 NA TRBJ2-7 TRBV5-4 TGTGCCAGCAGCGGTGGGGCTAGCGGGAGCTTTGACTACGAGCAGTACTTC CASSGGASGSFDYEQYF
NA NA TRBJ1-2 TRBV12-3/TRBV12-4 TGTGCCAGCACCGCCTGGGGGGACTATGGCTACACCTTC CASTAWGDYGYTF
NA once TRBJ2-1 TRBV5-1 TGCGCCAGCAGGGCGGGTTCGCTATCGTACAATGAGCAGTTCTTC CASRAGSLSYNEQFF
TRBD2 NA TRBJ2-7 TRBV9 TGTGCCAGCAGCGCAAGACTAGCGGGAGGATTGACTGAGCAGTACTTC CASSARLAGGLTEQYF
TRBD1 NA TRBJ1-1 TRBV7-2 TGTGCCAGCAGCTTAGTCGGACAGGGTGAAGCTTTCTTT CASSLVGQGEAFF
NA NA TRBJ1-3 TRBV4-2 TGTGCCAGCAGCCAAGCGGGGTCCTCTGGAAACACCATATATTTT CASSQAGSSGNTIYF
NA NA TRBJ1-1 TRBV29-1 TGCAGCTACCCCGGGGCTGAAGCTTTCTTT CSYPGAEAFF
TRBD2 NA TRBJ2-7 TRBV10-2 TGCGCCAGCTCCCGGGGGACTAGCCTTACCGAGCAGTACTTC CASSRGTSLTEQYF
TRBD1 NA TRBJ2-7 TRBV6-5 TGTGCCAGCAGTTACTCGACAGGGGACCTCTCCTACGAGCAGTACTTC CASSYSTGDLSYEQYF
NA once TRBJ1-2 TRBV9 TGTGCCAGCACCCTGACAGGAAACTATGGCTACACCTTC CASTLTGNYGYTF
TRBD1 NA TRBJ2-5 TRBV7-3 TGTGCCAGCAGCCCCGGGACAGGGTTTGACGAGACCCAGTACTTC CASSPGTGFDETQYF
TRBD1 NA TRBJ2-7 TRBV6-5 TGTGCCAGCAGGGGGGACAGTAAGTACGAGCAGTACTTC CASRGDSKYEQYF
NA NA TRBJ1-2 TRBV20-1 TGCAGTGCTAGTCAGGGACTTAACTATGGCTACACCTTC CSASQGLNYGYTF
TRBD1 NA TRBJ2-2 TRBV7-2 TGTGCCAGCAGCTTAAGGGCAGGGGGCGGCGGGGAGCTGTTTTTT CASSLRAGGGGELFF
TRBD2 NA TRBJ2-7 TRBV4-3 TGCGCCAGCAGCCAAGGAATAACGGGCGGGAGCCCCTACGAGCAGTACTTC CASSQGITGGSPYEQYF
NA NA TRBJ2-2 TRBV30 TGTGCCTGGAGTAATCAGGGATCAACCGGGGAGCTGTTTTTT CAWSNQGSTGELFF
NA NA TRBJ1-6 TRBV27 TGTGCCAGCAGTTCCATGTCAGGGTCACCCCTCCACTTT CASSSMSGSPLHF
NA NA TRBJ1-6 TRBV6-5 TGTGCCAGCAGTTACCGGGTCCCCGTGGGTAATTCACCCCTCCACTTT CASSYRVPVGNSPLHF
NA NA TRBJ1-6 TRBV30 TGTGCCTGGAGTCCGGACAGTTCACCCCTCCACTTT CAWSPDSSPLHF
NA few TRBJ2-2 TRBV30 TGTGCCTGGAGGCTAGAAATCGAAGTCGGGGAGCTGTTTTTT CAWRLEIEVGELFF
NA few TRBJ1-1 TRBV4-1 TGCGCCAGCAGCCAACTCTTCGGACAGAGTAGAATGAACACTGAAGCTTTCTTT CASSQLFGQSRMNTEAFF
NA NA TRBJ2-7 TRBV7-9 TGTGCCAGCAGCTTCGGTGTTTACGAGCAGTACTTC CASSFGVYEQYF
NA NA TRBJ1-5 TRBV28 TGTGCCAGCAGCCGCGTTAAGGGGTCCACCCTTAATCAGCCCCAGCATTTT CASSRVKGSTLNQPQHF
NA few TRBJ1-2 TRBV27 TGTGCCAGCAGTCGACTAACGGGATCCACCGCGGGCTACACCTTC CASSRLTGSTAGYTF
NA once TRBJ1-1 TRBV19 TGTGCCAGTAGTATAGACGAAACACCGGAAGCTTTCTTT CASSIDETPEAFF
NA NA TRBJ1-1 TRBV12-5 TGTGCTAGTGGTTTGGGCGATCTCGGGGGGACTGAAGCTTTCTTT CASGLGDLGGTEAFF
TRBD1 NA TRBJ2-5 TRBV28 TGTGCCAGCAGCTGGGACAGGGCGTACCAAGAGACCCAGTACTTC CASSWDRAYQETQYF